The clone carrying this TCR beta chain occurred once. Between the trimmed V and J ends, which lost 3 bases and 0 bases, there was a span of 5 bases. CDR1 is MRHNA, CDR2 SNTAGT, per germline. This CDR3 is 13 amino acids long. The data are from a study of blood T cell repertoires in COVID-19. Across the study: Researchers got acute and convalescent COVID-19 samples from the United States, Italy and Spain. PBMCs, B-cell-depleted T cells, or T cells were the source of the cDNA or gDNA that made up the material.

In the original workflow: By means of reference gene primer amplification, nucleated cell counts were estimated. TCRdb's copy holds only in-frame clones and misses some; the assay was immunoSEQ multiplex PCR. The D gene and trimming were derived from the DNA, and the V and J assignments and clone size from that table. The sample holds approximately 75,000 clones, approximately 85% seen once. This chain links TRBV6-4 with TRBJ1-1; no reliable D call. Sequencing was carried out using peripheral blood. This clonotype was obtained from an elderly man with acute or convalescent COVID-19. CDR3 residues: CASSEEVNTEAFF. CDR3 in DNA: TGTGCCAGCAGTGAGGAGGTGAACACTGAAGCTTTCTTT.